This paragraph reports one T cell receptor (beta chain). The data derive from a study of cytomegalovirus exposure and HLA in healthy donors. Study overall: For the approximately 420 genotyped donors, 75% to 90% fell within the Caucasian-associated ancestry cluster.

This CDR3 region has 14 residues. The V end lost 4 bases, the J end lost 2 bases, and 12 bases lay between the germline ends. Germline V lookup: CDR1 SGHVS, CDR2 FQNEAQ. Researchers ran the PCR with 60 Vbeta and 13 Jbeta primers. Profiling relied on immunoSEQ multiplex PCR, and the TCRdb table lists in-frame clones only, not all of them. Of 90,000 to 110,000 clones in the sample, 65% to 90% are singletons; the top ten hold under 2.5%. Sequenced: PBMCs. The receptor's source is a woman aged 30 to 39 in good health and CMV-seronegative. The chain recombines TRBV7-8 with TRBJ2-7; perhaps TRBD2 as D (6 bases). This CDR3 reads CASSSNTSPYEQYF. CDR3 bases: TGTGCCAGCAGCTCGAATACTAGCCCCTACGAGCAGTACTTC.